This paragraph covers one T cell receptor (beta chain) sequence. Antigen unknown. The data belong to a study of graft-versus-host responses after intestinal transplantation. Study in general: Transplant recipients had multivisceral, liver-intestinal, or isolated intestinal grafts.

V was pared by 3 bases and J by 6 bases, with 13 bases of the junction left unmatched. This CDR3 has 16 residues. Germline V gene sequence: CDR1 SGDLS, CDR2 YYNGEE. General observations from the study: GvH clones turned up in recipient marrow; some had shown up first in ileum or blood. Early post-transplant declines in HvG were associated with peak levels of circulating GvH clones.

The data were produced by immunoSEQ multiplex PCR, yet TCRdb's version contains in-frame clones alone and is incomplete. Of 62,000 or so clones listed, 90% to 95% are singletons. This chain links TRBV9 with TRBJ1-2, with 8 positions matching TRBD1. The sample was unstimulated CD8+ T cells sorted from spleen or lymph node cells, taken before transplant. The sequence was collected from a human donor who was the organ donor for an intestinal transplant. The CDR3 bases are TGTGCCAGCAGCGCCAACCCGGACAGGGCTCAAAATGGCTACACCTTC. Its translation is CASSANPDRAQNGYTF.